These 14 T cell receptor beta chains originate from one sample sequenced in a study of blood T cell repertoires in COVID-19. The protocol was immunoSEQ multiplex PCR, while the TCRdb copy is restricted to in-frame clones and leaves out a portion. Of 240,000 or so clones detected, over 65% appear once; the ten largest clones hold around 3.4%. Sample: peripheral blood. The source of these receptors is an elderly woman with acute or convalescent COVID-19.

The genes are TRBV24-1 and TRBJ2-5, with a weak D call TRBD2 (7 bases). Germline V gives CDR1 KGHDR, CDR2 SFDVKD. The CDR3 is made up of 17 amino acids. V was clipped by 3 bases and J by 1 base, with 17 bases between them. CDR3: CATSDPRRGGGQETQYF. The CDR3 region has the DNA TGTGCCACCAGTGATCCCAGGAGAGGGGGGGGCCAAGAGACCCAGTACTTC.

The gene calls are TRBV29-1 and TRBJ2-5; 7 nucleotides agree with TRBD1. This CDR3 contains 14 residues. The germline V gene has CDR1 SQVTM and CDR2 ANQGSEA. DNA of the CDR3: TGCGGCGCCCGGGACAGATACTTTTCGGAGACCCAGTACTTC. It codes for CGARDRYFSETQYF.

The rearrangement links TRBV2 to TRBJ1-1; no firm D call. The CDR3 sequence is 12 residues long. The V end lost 7 bases, the J end lost 3 bases, and 9 bases lay between the germline ends. Germline V gene lookup returns CDR1 SNHLY and CDR2 FYNNEI. The DNA of the CDR3 is TGTGCCAGCACTATAACGGACACTGAAGCTTTCTTT. This codes for CASTITDTEAFF.

The rearrangement links TRBV24-1 to TRBJ2-1; 9 nucleotides align to TRBD1. V lost 2 bases and J lost 7; bases outside the gene matches: 5. CDR1 and CDR2 (germline): KGHDR, SFDVKD. CDR3 length: 15 residues. This CDR3 reads CATSDSGTGKNEQFF. For the CDR3, the DNA is TGTGCCACCAGTGATTCCGGGACAGGGAAAAATGAGCAGTTCTTC.

The rearrangement uses TRBV7-3 and TRBJ1-2; D possibly corresponds to TRBD1 (6 bases). The CDR3 extends over 13 amino acids. Trimming shortened V by 0 bases and J by 8 bases, and 10 bases separated the two germline ends. In germline, CDR1 is SGHTA, CDR2 FQGTGA. CDR3 in amino acids: CASSLTQGSGYTF. As DNA, the CDR3 is TGTGCCAGCAGCTTAACGCAGGGGAGCGGCTACACCTTC.

The V and J genes are TRBV6-5 and TRBJ1-5; D call uncertain. Germline loops: CDR1 MNHEY, CDR2 SVGAGI. The CDR3 runs 16 residues. Trimming left V 2 bases short and J 2 bases short, with 13 bases between. CDR3 sequence (DNA): TGTGCCAGCAGTTACCTTCATCCTCAGGGCAATCAGCCCCAGCATTTT. As protein: CASSYLHPQGNQPQHF.

This rearrangement joins TRBV30 to TRBJ1-1, with D possibly TRBD1 on 6 matching bases. The CDR3 length is 13 residues. The germline V and J ends were trimmed by 7 bases and 5 bases, with 17 bases remaining between them. Germline CDR1 reads GTSNPN; CDR2 reads SVGIG (reference sequence). CDR3 DNA: TGTGCCTCGCGCAGGGGACCGGGTACTGAAGCTTTCTTT. Amino acids: CASRRGPGTEAFF.

The chain couples TRBV6-6 to TRBJ2-1, with 12 bases lining up with TRBD2. The CDR3 extends over 16 amino acids. The V gene end was trimmed by 5 bases and the J gene end by 4 bases; junction bases not matched to a gene: 6. Germline-derived CDR1 and CDR2 are MNHNY and SVGAGI (reference sequence). This CDR3 reads CASSPIGLAGYNEQFF. The CDR3 nucleotides read TGTGCCAGCAGTCCGATCGGACTAGCGGGGTACAATGAGCAGTTCTTC.

DNA for the CDR3: TGTGCCAGCTCACCAGCAGGTGCAGGGGTCGGGGATGGCTACACCTTC. It codes for CASSPAGAGVGDGYTF. The J gene is TRBJ1-2, the V gene TRBV18, with D possibly matching TRBD1 (6 bases). CDR1 and CDR2 from the germline V gene are KGHSH and LQKENI. The length of the CDR3 is 16 residues. Trimming left V 2 bases short and J 6 bases short, with 19 bases between.

This chain uses TRBV21-1 with TRBJ2-1; TRBD1, as called in the table, went unchecked against the DNA. TRBV21-1 is a recognized pseudogene. The CDR3 is 13 amino acids. CDR3 DNA sequence: TGTGCCATCGGGACAGGGGGTTCCAATGAGCAGTTCTTC. Translating gives CAIGTGGSNEQFF.

The rearrangement uses TRBV6-4 and TRBJ1-1; 10 bases map to TRBD1. Germline assignment: CDR1 MRHNA and CDR2 SNTAGT. CDR3 length: 17 amino acids. The V gene end was trimmed by 2 bases and the J gene end by 5 bases; junction bases not matched to a gene: 11. The CDR3 protein is CASSDTPGQGSVTEAFF. As DNA, the CDR3 is TGTGCCAGCAGTGACACGCCGGGACAGGGGAGTGTTACTGAAGCTTTCTTT.

CDR3 nucleotide sequence: TGTGCCAGCAGTGAACTGCGCAGGGATGAGCAGTTCTTC. It encodes CASSELRRDEQFF. The rearrangement links TRBV2 to TRBJ2-1, with D possibly matching TRBD1 (5 bases). The CDR3 contains 13 residues. Germline V CDR1 and CDR2: SNHLY, FYNNEI. Trimming shortened V by 2 bases and J by 8 bases, and 10 bases separated the two germline ends.

With regard to this clone: Other DNA sequences in this specimen translate into the identical CDR3. CDR3 residues: CASSRTDSNQPQHF. CDR3 DNA sequence: TGTGCCAGCTCACGGACAGATAGCAATCAGCCCCAGCATTTT. The V gene is TRBV18, the J gene TRBJ1-5; possible D gene TRBD1, 6 bases. The ends were cut back, 4 bases at V and 0 bases at J, with 7 bases in the middle. Germline V gene data show CDR1 as KGHSH and CDR2 as LQKENI. CDR3 size: 14 residues.

On this clone: The sample has other DNA sequences that encode this CDR3 too. This chain uses TRBV6-5 with TRBJ2-7, with D possibly matching TRBD1 (6 bases). V was pared by 6 bases and J by 0 bases, with 6 bases between. This CDR3 is built from 12 residues. Per germline, CDR1 MNHEY and CDR2 SVGAGI. The CDR3 is CASRDSSYEQYF. CDR3 sequence (DNA): TGTGCCAGCAGGGACAGCTCCTACGAGCAGTACTTC.